Each of the 4 T cell receptor beta chains below was sequenced from the same sample in a study of lymphopenia after photon versus proton radiotherapy. Generated by immunoSEQ multiplex PCR, the TCRdb table keeps only in-frame clones and is missing some. The data show about 70,000 clones, around 93% seen once. The material sequenced was peripheral blood, taken from a patient treated with photon-based radiotherapy. Every receptor here comes from a woman aged 40-49 years with cholangiocarcinoma.

The CDR3 spells CASSDRDSNTGELFF. CDR3 DNA: TGTGCCAGCAGCGACCGGGACTCCAACACCGGGGAGCTGTTTTTT. The rearrangement uses TRBV2 and TRBJ2-2, with TRBD2 as a possible D gene (6 bases). Germline V gives CDR1 SNHLY, CDR2 FYNNEI. The V gene lost 6 bases and the J gene lost 2 bases, with 13 bases spanning the gap. The CDR3 runs to 15 residues.

The V call is TRBV2, the J call TRBJ2-7, with 12 bases that match TRBD2. The CDR3 covers 14 residues. V shed 8 bases, J shed 6 bases, and the junction held 8 bases outside the gene matches. Germline loops: CDR1 SNHLY, CDR2 FYNNEI. CDR3 sequence reads: CASSRLAGVGEQYF. DNA of the CDR3: TGTGCCAGCTCCCGACTAGCGGGAGTAGGCGAGCAGTACTTC.

This clone was detected once. The chain links TRBV5-4 to TRBJ2-2; tentatively, D is TRBD2 (5 bases). This CDR3 is 15 amino acids long. CDR1 SGHNT and CDR2 YYREEE come from the germline V gene (reference sequence). V was trimmed by 0 bases and J by 5 bases, leaving 11 bases between them. The DNA of the CDR3 is TGTGCCAGCAGCTTGGAGAGTAGGACTACCGGGGAGCTGTTTTTT. This encodes CASSLESRTTGELFF.

The rearrangement uses TRBV29-1 and TRBJ2-2, with D unclear. This CDR3 spans 10 amino acids. Germline lookup yields CDR1 SQVTM and CDR2 ANQGSEA. V shed 5 bases and J shed 5 bases, with 3 bases lying between them. The CDR3 spells CSVFTGELFF. The CDR3 bases are TGCAGCGTTTTTACCGGGGAGCTGTTTTTT.